These 5 T cell receptor beta chains originate from one sample sequenced in a study of spatial heterogeneity in lung cancer. TCRdb reprocessed the 5' RACE reads via MiXCR and lists one record per CDR3 protein. The sample consists of about 44,000 distinct CDR3 sequences, roughly an eighth of them appearing once. Time point here: sample taken at primary tumor resection. Sequenced here: PBMCs, sampled at surgery. All receptors derive from a male donor with early-stage non-small cell lung cancer.

In its sample, this clonotype was seen many times. V usage is TRBV29-1 and J usage is TRBJ1-1; the match to TRBD1 covers 7 bases. With 7 bases clipped from V and 6 bases from J, the junction kept 5 bases outside the gene matches. Looked up from germline, CDR1 is SQVTM and CDR2 is ANQGSEA. The CDR3 totals 11 residues. In nucleotides, the CDR3 is TGCAGCGCTAACAGGGGCGCTGAAGCTTTCTTT. Its translation: CSANRGAEAFF. The full variable domain, with the rest looked up from reference TRBV29-1 and TRBJ1-1, is SAVISQKPSRDICQRGTSLTIQCQVDSQVTMMFWYRQQPGQSLTLIATANQGSEATYESGFVIDKFPISRPNLTFSTLTVSNMSPEDSSIYLCSANRGAEAFFGQGTRLTVV.

This clonotype was counted a few times. The chain joins TRBV7-3 to TRBJ2-1; 7 bases fit TRBD2. This CDR3 is 16 amino acids long. The V gene's germline CDR1 is SGHTA and CDR2 FQGTGA. Germline trimming cut 1 base from V and 8 bases from J; bases unmatched to any gene: 11. The CDR3 reads CASSLISAGAGHEQFF. The CDR3 DNA reads TGTGCCAGCAGCTTAATTTCGGCGGGAGCAGGTCATGAGCAGTTCTTC.

The sample holds a few counts of this clonotype. The chain couples TRBV2 to TRBJ1-5, with 10 positions matching TRBD1. Germline assignment: CDR1 SNHLY and CDR2 FYNNEI. CDR3 length equals 15 residues. V lost 7 bases to trimming and J lost 3 bases; unmatched junction nucleotides: 6. The CDR3 coding sequence is TGTGCCAGCAAACGGGACAGGGGTGCCAATCAGCCCCAGCATTTT. Translated, it gives CASKRDRGANQPQHF.

This clonotype appeared a few times. The chain has TRBV20-1 and TRBJ1-1, with D possibly being TRBD1 (5 bases). Looked up from germline, CDR1 is DFQATT and CDR2 is SNEGSKA (reference sequence). The CDR3 sequence is 17 residues long. V was trimmed by 5 bases and J by 4 bases, leaving 26 bases between them. CDR3 coding DNA: TGCAGTGCTCGGAGCGACTCAACGCGGGCTGGGGGCACTGAAGCTTTCTTT. This translates into CSARSDSTRAGGTEAFF.

The sample holds a few counts of this clonotype. This chain uses TRBV24-1 with TRBJ2-5; D gene uncertain. Per germline, CDR1 KGHDR and CDR2 SFDVKD. The CDR3 is 12 amino acids. Trimming removed 0 bases at V and 5 bases at J, with 3 bases between. The CDR3 DNA follows: TGTGCCACCAGTGATTTGCTCGAGACCCAGTACTTC. Translation gives CATSDLLETQYF.